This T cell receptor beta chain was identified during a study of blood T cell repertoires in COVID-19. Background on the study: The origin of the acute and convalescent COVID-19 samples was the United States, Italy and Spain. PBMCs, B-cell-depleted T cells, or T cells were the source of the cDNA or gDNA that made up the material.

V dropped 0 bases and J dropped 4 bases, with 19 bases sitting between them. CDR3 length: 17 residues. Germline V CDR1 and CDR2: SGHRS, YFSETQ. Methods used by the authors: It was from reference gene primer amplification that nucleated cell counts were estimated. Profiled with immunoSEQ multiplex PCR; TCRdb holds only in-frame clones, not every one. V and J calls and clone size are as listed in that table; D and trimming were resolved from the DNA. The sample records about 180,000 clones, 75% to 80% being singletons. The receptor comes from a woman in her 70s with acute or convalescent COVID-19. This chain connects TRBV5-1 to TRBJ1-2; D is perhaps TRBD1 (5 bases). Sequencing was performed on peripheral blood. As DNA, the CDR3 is TGCGCCAGCAGCTTGGATTTGGGTGCAGGGCGATTCTATGGCTACACCTTC. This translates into CASSLDLGAGRFYGYTF.